The T cell receptor beta chain described here comes from a study of PD-L1 blockade in urothelial cancer. Looking at the study overall: About 90% of the roughly 29 patients were men who had bladder-origin urothelial cancer. A median of roughly 130,000 T cells was found in the blood samples.

Sample contribution per patient ranged from 1 to 8, covering pretreatment and on-treatment. This clone was observed once. Antigen: not known. Only in-frame clones appear in the TCRdb table, and some are missing; sequencing was by immunoSEQ multiplex PCR. The repertoire consists of 70,000 to 85,000 clones, with 84% occurring once and the leading ten covering about 5.1%. The germline gives CDR1 DFQATT, CDR2 SNEGSKA (reference sequence). The ends were cut back, 5 bases at V and 10 bases at J, with 9 bases in the middle. The CDR3 spans 10 residues. Findings and caveats of the study: Tumor-linked clones in blood grew more by 3 weeks in durable-benefit patients.

The source material was PBMCs, sampled around atezolizumab (anti-PD-L1) treatment. The V call is TRBV20-1, the J call TRBJ2-1; D may be TRBD1 (5 bases). This receptor was taken from a man aged 70 or older with urothelial cancer. The DNA for the CDR3 is TGCAGTGCTGGGGCTATGGAGCAGTTCTTC. As protein: CSAGAMEQFF.